These T cell receptor beta chains were read from a single sample in a study of vaccination and CD4 T cells after COVID-19. These receptors' targets are unknown. One entry per CDR3 protein results from TCRdb running MiXCR on the PCR reads. The sample includes under 20,000 distinct CDR3 sequences, less than 55% of them seen just once. The source material was cultured CD4+ T cells from blood. These receptors originate from a human donor with COVID-19. Each CDR3 is given with its conserved first and last residue. Each record gives: V gene, clone size, J gene, D gene, CDR3 protein, CDR3 DNA. The D gene is left open where the match is weak. Some rows mark clone size as missing; the rest say once, few, many or name a class of expanded clone.

TRBV20-1,once,TRBJ2-3,.,CSPGVGGSWDTQYF,TGCAGTCCGGGAGTGGGGGGCTCGTGGGATACGCAGTATTTT
TRBV7-3,.,TRBJ2-3,.,CASSQAGPDTQYF,TGTGCCAGCAGCCAGGCGGGTCCAGATACGCAGTATTTT
TRBV2,.,TRBJ2-1,TRBD2,CASRGTSGGRNEQFF,TGTGCCAGCAGGGGGACTAGCGGGGGGCGCAATGAGCAGTTCTTC
TRBV20-1,few,TRBJ2-1,.,CSARTWGNEQFF,TGCAGTGCTAGGACATGGGGGAATGAGCAGTTCTTC
TRBV20-1,.,TRBJ2-7,TRBD1,CSAGPGGSYEQYF,TGCAGTGCTGGACCAGGGGGAAGCTACGAGCAGTACTTC
TRBV20-1,.,TRBJ1-5,.,CSAPEGGGYSNQPQHF,TGCAGTGCTCCTGAAGGGGGTGGCTATAGCAATCAGCCCCAGCATTTT
TRBV7-3,.,TRBJ2-7,.,CASSLGAGPYEQYF,TGTGCCAGCAGCTTAGGCGCAGGACCCTACGAGCAGTACTTC
TRBV29-1,few,TRBJ2-7,.,CSVAWGIHDEQYF,TGCAGCGTTGCCTGGGGAATCCATGACGAGCAGTACTTC
TRBV18,.,TRBJ1-5,.,CASSPARGDNQPQHF,TGTGCCAGCTCACCGGCTAGGGGAGATAATCAGCCCCAGCATTTT
TRBV1,.,TRBJ2-7,.,CTSSQDTSGGTNSYEQYF,TGCACCAGCAGCCAAGATACTAGCGGGGGGACTAACTCCTACGAGCAGTACTTC
TRBV5-1,.,TRBJ1-6,TRBD1,CASGQGVTSPLHF,TGCGCCAGTGGACAGGGGGTGACTTCACCCCTCCACTTT
TRBV30,once,TRBJ2-3,.,CAWSSRGGLADTQYF,TGTGCCTGGAGTTCGAGGGGGGGGCTCGCAGATACGCAGTATTTT
TRBV5-6,few,TRBJ2-3,.,CASSLWDGVDTQYF,TGTGCCAGCAGCTTGTGGGACGGGGTTGATACGCAGTATTTT
TRBV2,.,TRBJ2-7,.,CAAGTEQYF,TGTGCCGCCGGTACGGAGCAGTACTTC
TRBV5-1,.,TRBJ1-2,TRBD1,CASSLYGTGDSRDGYTF,TGCGCCAGCAGCTTGTATGGGACAGGGGACTCGCGGGATGGCTACACCTTC
TRBV20-1,few,TRBJ1-5,TRBD1,CSARVRLTGMNQPQHF,TGCAGTGCTAGGGTAAGATTGACAGGGATGAATCAGCCCCAGCATTTT
TRBV30,.,TRBJ1-5,.,CVWSVGQGSQPQHF,TGTGTCTGGAGTGTAGGGCAGGGGAGCCAGCCCCAGCATTTT
TRBV27,few,TRBJ1-1,.,CASSFELNTEAFF,TGTGCCAGCAGTTTCGAACTGAACACTGAAGCTTTCTTT
TRBV6-2/TRBV6-3,.,TRBJ1-6,.,CASTPFGEKSPLHF,TGTGCCAGCACCCCGTTTGGGGAAAAATCACCCCTCCACTTT
TRBV20-1,few,TRBJ1-5,.,CSARDGLYPRGNQPQHF,TGCAGTGCTAGAGATGGATTATATCCTAGGGGGAATCAGCCCCAGCATTTT
TRBV24-1,.,TRBJ2-7,.,CATSDLHVARVYEQYF,TGTGCCACCAGTGATTTGCACGTGGCCAGGGTCTACGAGCAGTACTTC
TRBV4-3,.,TRBJ2-3,.,CASSQGYRVDDTQYF,TGCGCCAGCAGCCAAGGTTATAGAGTCGATGATACGCAGTATTTT
TRBV6-5,.,TRBJ2-1,TRBD1,CASSYLQGATYNEQFF,TGTGCCAGCAGTTACTTACAGGGGGCCACCTACAATGAGCAGTTCTTC
TRBV6-1,.,TRBJ1-2,.,CASKGVGYGYTF,TGTGCCAGCAAAGGAGTCGGCTATGGCTACACCTTC
TRBV12-3/TRBV12-4,.,TRBJ1-5,.,CASTKLGGGGQPQHF,TGTGCCAGCACCAAACTCGGGGGGGGCGGTCAGCCCCAGCATTTT
TRBV11-3,.,TRBJ2-2,.,CASSQGTGELFF,TGTGCCAGCAGCCAAGGCACCGGGGAGCTGTTTTTT
TRBV20-1,.,TRBJ1-1,.,CSASRGGDTEAFF,TGCAGTGCCTCGCGGGGAGGGGACACTGAAGCTTTCTTT
TRBV7-6,.,TRBJ1-1,TRBD1,CASSLRPGTASTEAFF,TGTGCCAGCAGCTTAAGGCCCGGGACAGCGAGCACTGAAGCTTTCTTT
TRBV19,.,TRBJ2-7,.,CASSQQGVNEQYF,TGTGCCAGTAGTCAACAGGGAGTCAACGAGCAGTACTTC
TRBV5-1,.,TRBJ2-5,.,CASSSQLGDRGAQYF,TGCGCCAGCAGCTCCCAGTTGGGCGACCGTGGGGCCCAGTACTTC